This T cell receptor beta chain was sequenced for a study of CD8 T cells in Susac syndrome. Germline assignment: CDR1 MNHEY and CDR2 SVGEGT. Trimming stripped 2 bases from V and 6 bases from J, with 8 bases between. The CDR3 length is 12 residues. Isolation of CD8+ and CD4+ T cells was performed negatively, whereas enrichment of TEMRA cells was done by FACS. RNA totalling about 0.5 to 1 ug underwent reverse transcription with random hexamers. TCRdb passed the immunoSEQ multiplex PCR reads through MiXCR, listing each CDR3 protein once. The sample consists of 95,000 to 150,000 distinct CDR3 sequences, nearly 96% of them appearing once.

The gene calls are TRBV6-2 or TRBV6-3 and TRBJ2-7, with D hard to call. The specimen was CD4+ T cells from PBMCs. This sequence originates from a human donor with Susac syndrome. The chain's CDR3 is CASSYQESEQYF. The CDR3 nucleotides read TGTGCCAGCAGTTACCAGGAGTCCGAGCAGTACTTC.